Below, one T cell receptor beta chain is given with its context. Its antigen is undetermined. The data originate from a study of T cell responses to AZD1222 COVID-19 vaccine. Study details: The study pooled second doses at about 4 or about 12 weeks.

Points from the study as a whole: Sampling that yielded the repertoires occurred only after the peak T cell response.

The table came from immunoSEQ multiplex PCR; TCRdb's copy has only in-frame clones and leaves some out. The sample holds more than 150,000 clones, 70% to 90% seen once. The receptor's source is an adult in good health. The sample in question was peripheral blood, obtained on day 0 of AZD1222 vaccination.

CDR3 nucleotides: TGTGCCAGCAGTCGACAGGAATATCAGCCCCAGCATTTT. Its translation is CASSRQEYQPQHF. The V gene is TRBV6-5, the J gene TRBJ1-5; D possibly corresponds to TRBD1 (6 bases). The germline gives CDR1 MNHEY, CDR2 SVGAGI. This CDR3 has 13 amino acids. Trimming removed 5 bases at V and 5 bases at J, with 10 bases between.